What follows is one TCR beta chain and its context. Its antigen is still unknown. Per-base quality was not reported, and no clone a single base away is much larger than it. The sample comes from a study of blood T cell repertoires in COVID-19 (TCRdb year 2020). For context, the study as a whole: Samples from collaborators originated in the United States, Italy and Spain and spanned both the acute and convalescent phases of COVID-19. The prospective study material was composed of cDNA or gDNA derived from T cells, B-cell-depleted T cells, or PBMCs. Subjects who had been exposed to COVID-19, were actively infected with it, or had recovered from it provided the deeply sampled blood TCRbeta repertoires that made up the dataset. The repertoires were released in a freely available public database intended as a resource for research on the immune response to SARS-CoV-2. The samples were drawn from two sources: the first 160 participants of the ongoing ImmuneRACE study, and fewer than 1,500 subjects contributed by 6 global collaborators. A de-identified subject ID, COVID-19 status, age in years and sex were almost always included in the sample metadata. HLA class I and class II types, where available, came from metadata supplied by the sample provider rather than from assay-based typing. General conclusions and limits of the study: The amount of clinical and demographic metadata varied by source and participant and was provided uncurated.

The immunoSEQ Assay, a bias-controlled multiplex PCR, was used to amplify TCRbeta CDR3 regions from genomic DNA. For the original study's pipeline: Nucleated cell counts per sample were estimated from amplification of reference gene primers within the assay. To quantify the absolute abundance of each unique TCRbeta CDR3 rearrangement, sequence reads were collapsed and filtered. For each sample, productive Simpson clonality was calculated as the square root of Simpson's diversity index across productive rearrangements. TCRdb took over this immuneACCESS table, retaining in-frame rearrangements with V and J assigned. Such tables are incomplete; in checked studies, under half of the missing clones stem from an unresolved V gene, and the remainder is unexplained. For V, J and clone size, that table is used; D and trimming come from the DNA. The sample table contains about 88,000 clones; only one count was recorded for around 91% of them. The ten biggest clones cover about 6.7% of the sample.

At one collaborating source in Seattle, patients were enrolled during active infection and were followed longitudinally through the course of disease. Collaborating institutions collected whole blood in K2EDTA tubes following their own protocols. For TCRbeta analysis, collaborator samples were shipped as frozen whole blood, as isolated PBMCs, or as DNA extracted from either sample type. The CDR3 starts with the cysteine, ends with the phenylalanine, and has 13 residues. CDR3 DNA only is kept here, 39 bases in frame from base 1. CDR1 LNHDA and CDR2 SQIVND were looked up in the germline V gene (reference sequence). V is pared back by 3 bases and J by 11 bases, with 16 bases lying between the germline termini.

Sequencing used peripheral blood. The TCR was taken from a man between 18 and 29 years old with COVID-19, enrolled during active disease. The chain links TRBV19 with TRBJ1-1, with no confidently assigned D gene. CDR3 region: CASSMVVRAWAFF. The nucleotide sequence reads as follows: TGTGCCAGTAGTATGGTAGTGAGGGCGTGGGCTTTCTTT.